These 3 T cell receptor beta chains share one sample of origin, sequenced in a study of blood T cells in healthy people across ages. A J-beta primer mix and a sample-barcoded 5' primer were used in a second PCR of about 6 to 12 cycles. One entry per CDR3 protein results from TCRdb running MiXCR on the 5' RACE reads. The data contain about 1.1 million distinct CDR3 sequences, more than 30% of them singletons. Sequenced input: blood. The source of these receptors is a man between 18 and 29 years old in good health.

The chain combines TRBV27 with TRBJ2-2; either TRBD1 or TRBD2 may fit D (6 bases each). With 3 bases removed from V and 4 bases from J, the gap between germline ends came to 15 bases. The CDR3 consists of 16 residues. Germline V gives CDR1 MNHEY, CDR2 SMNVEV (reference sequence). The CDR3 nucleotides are TGTGCCAGCAGTTTGCCCGGGGGCCGGGTCACCGGGGAGCTGTTTTTT. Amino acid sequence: CASSLPGGRVTGELFF.

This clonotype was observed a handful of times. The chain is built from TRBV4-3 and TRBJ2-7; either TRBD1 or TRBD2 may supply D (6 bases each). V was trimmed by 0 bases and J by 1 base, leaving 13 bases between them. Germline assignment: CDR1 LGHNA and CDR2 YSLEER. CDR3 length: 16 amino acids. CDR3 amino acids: CASSQDKQGRSYEQYF. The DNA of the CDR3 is TGCGCCAGCAGCCAAGATAAGCAGGGGAGGTCCTACGAGCAGTACTTC.

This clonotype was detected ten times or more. The CDR3: CASSRREKLFF. For the CDR3, the DNA is TGTGCCAGCAGTCGACGGGAAAAACTGTTTTTT. The chain has TRBV12-3 or TRBV12-4 and TRBJ1-4; unclear D gene. V lost 5 bases to trimming and J lost 8 bases, with 6 bases between them. CDR3 size: 11 residues.